The next 20 T cell receptor beta chains were all read from a single sample in a study of HIV-infected patients and healthy controls (dated by TCRdb to between 2013 and 2015). Library prep was done by 5' RACE. For sequencing, an Illumina MiSeq was employed. SuperScript III was used to reverse transcribe 500 ng RNA with primers targeting the alpha and beta constant regions. Separate libraries for the alpha and beta chains were generated through chain-specific third strand synthesis that incorporated multiplexing indices. TCRdb's own reprocessing of the public reads used fastp at Q25 and MiXCR and kept productive beta chains. Each CDR3 protein appears once, grouped with its most common genes and DNA. The sample yields roughly 4,000 distinct CDR3 sequences; about 27% were counted once. Together, the top ten hold roughly 22% of the sample. Follow-up blood from HIV-infected patients was collected roughly three months, about 14 weeks, after antiretroviral therapy began. Whole blood was used without fractionating the cells, so the repertoire represented all peripheral T cells without sorting.

The sequencing used blood, collected during antiretroviral therapy. Receptors originate from an adult with HIV infection.

In its sample, this clonotype was seen many times. The V call is TRBV12-3 or TRBV12-4, the J call TRBJ1-5, with TRBD1 matching over 7 bases. V dropped 6 bases and J dropped 6; count of bases not matched to a gene: 8. The CDR3 consists of 14 residues. In DNA, the CDR3 is TGTGCCAGCAGGCCCCCAGGGGGTAGTCAGCCCCAGCATTTT. It encodes CASRPPGGSQPQHF.

The count of this clonotype is one. This chain links TRBV2 with TRBJ1-1; D ambiguous. This CDR3 region has 14 residues. The ends were cut back, 6 bases at V and 4 bases at J, with 15 bases in the middle. Germline values: CDR1 SNHLY, CDR2 FYNNEI. The CDR3 loop is CASRRVQWGTEAFF. As DNA, the CDR3 is TGTGCCAGCAGACGGGTACAGTGGGGCACTGAAGCTTTCTTT.

This clonotype was picked up a small number of times. The rearrangement joins TRBV18 to TRBJ1-6; D is unresolved. This CDR3 contains 14 residues. The V and J ends lost 6 bases and 8 bases respectively, with 14 bases between them. Germline values: CDR1 KGHSH, CDR2 LQKENI. The CDR3 DNA reads TGTGCCAGCTCCCTCACGGTGAAGGATTCACCCCTCCACTTT. This codes for CASSLTVKDSPLHF. Full variable domain (outside the CDR3, taken from reference TRBV18 and TRBJ1-6): NAGVMQNPRHLVRRRGQEARLRCSPMKGHSHVYWYRQLPEEGLKFMVYLQKENIIDESGMPKERFSAEFPKEGPSILRIQQVVRGDSAAYFCASSLTVKDSPLHFGNGTRLTVT.

The chain carries TRBV6-2 or TRBV6-3 and TRBJ2-7, with D unresolved. Trimming shortened V by 0 bases and J by 6 bases, and 9 bases separated the two germline ends. There are 13 residues in the CDR3. Germline values: CDR1 MNHEY, CDR2 SVGEGT. The CDR3 is CASSYSSGLEQYF. CDR3 nucleotide sequence: TGTGCCAGCAGTTACTCTTCCGGGCTCGAGCAGTACTTC.

The chain carries TRBV29-1 and TRBJ2-2; D may be TRBD1 or TRBD2 (5 bases each). The CDR3 has 15 residues. Germline assignment: CDR1 SQVTM and CDR2 ANQGSEA. V lost 3 bases and J lost 2, with 13 bases in between. In DNA, the CDR3 is TGCAGCGTTGAGGGGCAGGGACCAAACACCGGGGAGCTGTTTTTT. It encodes CSVEGQGPNTGELFF.

The chain recombines TRBV13 with TRBJ2-7, with TRBD1 identical over 9 bases. CDR1 and CDR2 (germline): PRHDT, FYEKMQ (reference sequence). This CDR3 region has 15 residues. V trimming: 4 bases; J trimming: 2 bases; junction bases outside the gene matches: 6. In DNA form, the CDR3 reads TGTGCCAGCAGCTCCTACAGGGGGCGCGCCTACGAGCAGTACTTC. This translates into CASSSYRGRAYEQYF. Full variable domain (remainder filled in from reference TRBV13 and TRBJ2-7): AAGVIQSPRHLIKEKRETATLKCYPIPRHDTVYWYQQGPGQDPQFLISFYEKMQSDKGSIPDRFSAQQFSDYHSELNMSSLELGDSALYFCASSSYRGRAYEQYFGPGTRLTVT.

The rearrangement uses TRBV12-3 or TRBV12-4 and TRBJ2-3; D is undetermined. Trimming shortened V by 7 bases and J by 7 bases, and 15 bases separated the two germline ends. CDR3 length equals 13 residues. The CDR3: CASKPTWPNTQYF. The CDR3 DNA reads TGTGCCAGCAAGCCCACTTGGCCGAATACGCAGTATTTT.

This clonotype is termed medium-sized. This sequence joins TRBV28 and TRBJ2-7; TRBD2 might be the D (6 bases). There are 11 residues in the CDR3. Germline assignment: CDR1 MDHEN and CDR2 SYDVKM. The V gene lost 5 bases and the J gene lost 4 bases, with 6 bases spanning the gap. The CDR3 DNA reads TGTGCCAGCAGTCGGGGGTACGAGCAGTACTTC. As protein: CASSRGYEQYF.

To note about this clonotype: One junction end disagrees with the germline gene, perhaps due to a read error. V usage is TRBV6-5 and J usage is TRBJ1-5; D gene uncertain. This CDR3 has 10 amino acids. CDR1 and CDR2 (germline): MNHEY, SVGAGI. Here the CDR3 DNA reads TGTGCCAGCACTCATAAGCCCCATCATTTT. Protein product: CASTHKPHHF.

Within the sample, this clonotype is medium-sized. V and J are TRBV28 and TRBJ1-1; possible D gene TRBD1, 6 bases. Germline V gene lookup returns CDR1 MDHEN and CDR2 SYDVKM. Trimming removed 6 bases from V and 0 bases from J, with 14 bases in between. The CDR3 extends over 15 amino acids. Written as DNA, the CDR3 is TGTGCCAGCAGCCCCCTAACAGGGTTGAACACTGAAGCTTTCTTT. Its translation: CASSPLTGLNTEAFF.

Worth noting for this clonotype: A much bigger clone sits one base away, suggesting this may be a read error. The chain couples TRBV4-3 to TRBJ1-5; no clear D. The V and J ends lost 0 bases and 8 bases respectively, with 14 bases between them. The CDR3 is 15 amino acids. Germline CDR1 is LGHNA and CDR2 is YSLEER. The CDR3 bases are TGCGCCAGCAGCCAAGATATAGTGAACGATGAGCCCCAGCATTTT. Encoded protein: CASSQDIVNDEPQHF.

This clonotype was seen a handful of times. The gene calls are TRBV5-1 and TRBJ2-7; tentative D call: TRBD2 (6 bases). V shed 3 bases and J shed 3 bases, with 13 bases lying between them. Germline V CDR1 and CDR2: SGHRS, YFSETQ. This CDR3 has 14 residues. CDR3 residues: CASSSAGSVYEQYF. The CDR3 DNA reads TGCGCCAGCAGCTCAGCGGGCTCCGTCTACGAGCAGTACTTC.

In its sample, this clonotype is medium-sized. The rearrangement joins TRBV7-2 to TRBJ2-7, with TRBD2 identical over 10 bases. With 4 bases clipped from V and 1 base from J, the junction kept 7 bases outside the gene matches. The CDR3 runs to 16 residues. Per the germline V gene, CDR1 is SGHTA and CDR2 is FQGNSA. CDR3 bases: TGTGCCAGCAGCTCCGCCGGGACTAGCGCGTCCTACGAGCAGTACTTC. Protein sequence: CASSSAGTSASYEQYF.

The genes are TRBV11-2 and TRBJ2-1, with 7 positions matching TRBD1. Germline V gene lookup returns CDR1 SGHAT and CDR2 FQNNGV. This CDR3 is 15 amino acids long. With 4 bases clipped from V and 4 bases from J, the junction kept 7 bases outside the gene matches. The CDR3 sequence: CASSSTGSLYNEQFF. CDR3 sequence (DNA): TGTGCCAGCAGCTCGACAGGGTCCCTATACAATGAGCAGTTCTTC.

This clonotype is classed as large. The rearrangement links TRBV2 to TRBJ2-5; the D gene is possibly TRBD1 (6 bases). Germline CDR1 and CDR2: SNHLY and FYNNEI. V shed 5 bases and J shed 3 bases, with 16 bases lying between them. CDR3 length: 15 amino acids. CDR3: CASSSPGHNKETQYF. The CDR3 DNA sequence: TGTGCCAGCAGTTCACCGGGACACAACAAAGAGACCCAGTACTTC.

This clonotype turned up a few times. The chain employs TRBV12-3 or TRBV12-4 and TRBJ2-5; TRBD2 aligns across 12 bases. After removal of 7 bases from V and 7 bases from J, the junction contained 4 bases not matched to a gene. This CDR3 contains 13 residues. The CDR3 region has the DNA TGTGCCAGCACTAGCGGGGGGGCGCCGACCCAGTACTTC. This translates into CASTSGGAPTQYF.

In its sample, this clonotype ranks as medium-sized. V usage is TRBV12-3 or TRBV12-4 and J usage is TRBJ1-6, with 9 bases matching TRBD1. The CDR3 has 13 amino acids. The J segment lost 8 bases and the V segment lost 6 bases, leaving 2 bases of the junction unmatched. The CDR3 reads CASRGQGDSPLHF. CDR3 nucleotides: TGTGCCAGCAGGGGACAGGGCGATTCACCCCTCCACTTT.

The chain links TRBV2 to TRBJ1-5; D is unresolved. V lost 8 bases and J lost 3, with 17 bases in between. The germline V gene encodes CDR1 SNHLY and CDR2 FYNNEI. This CDR3 has 15 residues. CDR3 amino acids: CASRPITDANQPQHF. DNA of the CDR3: TGTGCCAGCCGGCCGATTACAGACGCCAATCAGCCCCAGCATTTT.

This clonotype is classed as medium-sized. The chain is built from TRBV27 and TRBJ2-7; 9 bases are shared with TRBD1. The CDR3 covers 15 residues. Trimming removed 1 base from V and 4 bases from J; junction bases left unmatched: 5. Looked up from germline, CDR1 is MNHEY and CDR2 is SMNVEV (reference sequence). CDR3 DNA: TGTGCCAGCAGTTTATTGGGGACAGGGCTGTACGAGCAGTACTTC. Protein sequence: CASSLLGTGLYEQYF.

The sample holds a few counts of this clonotype. DNA for the CDR3: TGTGCCATCAGCGGGGGACAGAACACTGAAGCTTTCTTT. It encodes CAISGGQNTEAFF. V and J are TRBV10-3 and TRBJ1-1, with D perhaps matching TRBD1 (6 bases). This CDR3 has 13 amino acids. Germline lookup yields CDR1 ENHRY and CDR2 SYGVKD. Trimming cost V 6 bases and J 1 base, with 9 bases left between them.